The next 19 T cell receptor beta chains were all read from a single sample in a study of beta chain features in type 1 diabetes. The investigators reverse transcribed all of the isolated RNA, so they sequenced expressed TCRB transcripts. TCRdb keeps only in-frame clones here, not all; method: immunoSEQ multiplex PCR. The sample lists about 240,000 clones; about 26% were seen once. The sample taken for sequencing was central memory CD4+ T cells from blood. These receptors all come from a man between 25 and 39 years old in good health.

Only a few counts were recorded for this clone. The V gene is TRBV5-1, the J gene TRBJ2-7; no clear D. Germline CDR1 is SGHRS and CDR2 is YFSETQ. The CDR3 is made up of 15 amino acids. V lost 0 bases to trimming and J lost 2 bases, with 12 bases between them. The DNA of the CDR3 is TGCGCCAGCAGCTTGGACGGGCGGACGACCTACGAGCAGTACTTC. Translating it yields CASSLDGRTTYEQYF.

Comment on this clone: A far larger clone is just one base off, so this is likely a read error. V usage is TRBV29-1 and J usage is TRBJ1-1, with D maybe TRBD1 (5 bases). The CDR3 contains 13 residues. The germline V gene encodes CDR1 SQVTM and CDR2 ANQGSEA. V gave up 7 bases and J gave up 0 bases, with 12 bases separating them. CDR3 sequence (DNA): TGCAGCGGTGAGGGGCGGATGAACACTGAAGCTTTCTTT. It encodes CSGEGRMNTEAFF.

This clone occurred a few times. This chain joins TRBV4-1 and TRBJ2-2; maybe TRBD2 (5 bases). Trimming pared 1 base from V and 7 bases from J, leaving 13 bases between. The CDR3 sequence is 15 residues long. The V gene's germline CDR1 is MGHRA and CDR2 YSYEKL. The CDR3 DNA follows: TGCGCCAGCAGCCAAGGGGAGTTGAAGGTCGGGGAGCTGTTTTTT. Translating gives CASSQGELKVGELFF.

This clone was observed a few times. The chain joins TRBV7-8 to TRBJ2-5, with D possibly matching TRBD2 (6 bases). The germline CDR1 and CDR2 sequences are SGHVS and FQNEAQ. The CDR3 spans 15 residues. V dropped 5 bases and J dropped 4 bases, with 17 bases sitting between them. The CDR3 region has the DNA TGTGCCAGCAGCGCAAACTCTCAGGGAGGAGAGACCCAGTACTTC. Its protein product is CASSANSQGGETQYF.

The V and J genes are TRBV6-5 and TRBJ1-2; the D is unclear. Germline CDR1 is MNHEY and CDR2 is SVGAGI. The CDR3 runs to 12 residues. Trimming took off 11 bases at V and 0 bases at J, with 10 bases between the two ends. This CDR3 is CASKEANYGYTF. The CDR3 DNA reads TGTGCCTCAAAGGAAGCTAACTATGGCTACACCTTC.

This CDR3 is CASSGGLRNRQYF. In nucleotides, the CDR3 is TGTGCCAGCAGTGGAGGACTGAGGAATCGGCAGTACTTC. V is TRBV2 and J is TRBJ2-7; possibly TRBD2 for D (5 bases). The V end lost 4 bases, the J end lost 9 bases, and 16 bases lay between the germline ends. This CDR3 is 13 amino acids long. CDR1 SNHLY and CDR2 FYNNEI come from the germline V gene.

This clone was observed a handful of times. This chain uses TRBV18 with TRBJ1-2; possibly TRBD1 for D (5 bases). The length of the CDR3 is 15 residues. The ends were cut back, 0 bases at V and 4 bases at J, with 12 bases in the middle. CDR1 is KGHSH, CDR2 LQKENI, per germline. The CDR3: CASSPPPGYGYGYTF. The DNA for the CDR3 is TGTGCCAGCTCACCACCACCAGGGTATGGCTATGGCTACACCTTC.

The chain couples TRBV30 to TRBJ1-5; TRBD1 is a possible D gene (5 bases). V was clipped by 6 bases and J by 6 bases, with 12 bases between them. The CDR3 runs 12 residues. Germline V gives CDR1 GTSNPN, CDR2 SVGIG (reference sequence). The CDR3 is CACSMGGQPQHF. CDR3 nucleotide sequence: TGTGCCTGCTCTATGGGGGGTCAGCCCCAGCATTTT.

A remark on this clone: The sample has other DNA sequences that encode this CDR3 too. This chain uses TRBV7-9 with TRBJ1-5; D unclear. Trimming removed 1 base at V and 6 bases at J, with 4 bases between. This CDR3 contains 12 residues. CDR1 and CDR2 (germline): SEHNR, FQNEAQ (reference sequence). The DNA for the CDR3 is TGTGCCAGCAGCTTAGAAGGTCAGCCCCAGCATTTT. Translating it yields CASSLEGQPQHF.

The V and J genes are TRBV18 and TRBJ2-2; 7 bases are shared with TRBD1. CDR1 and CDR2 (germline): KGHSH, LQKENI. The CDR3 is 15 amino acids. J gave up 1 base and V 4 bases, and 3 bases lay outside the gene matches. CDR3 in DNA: TGTGCCAGCTCACAGGACAGGCGGAACACCGGGGAGCTGTTTTTT. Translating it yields CASSQDRRNTGELFF.

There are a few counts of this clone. DNA of the CDR3: TGTGCCTGGAGAACGGTGGGATTCAACACTGAAGCTTTCTTT. Protein product: CAWRTVGFNTEAFF. This rearrangement joins TRBV30 to TRBJ1-1; D unresolved. The CDR3 sequence is 14 residues long. The germline CDR1 and CDR2 sequences are GTSNPN and SVGIG (reference sequence). The V end was cut by 3 bases, the J end by 2 bases, with 13 bases between.

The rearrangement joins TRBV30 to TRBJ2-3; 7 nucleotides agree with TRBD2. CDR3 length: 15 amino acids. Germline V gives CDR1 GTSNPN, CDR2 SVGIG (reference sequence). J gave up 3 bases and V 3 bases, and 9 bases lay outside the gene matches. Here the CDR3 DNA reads TGTGCCTGGAGCCCGGGGCTAGCGGAGACAGATACGCAGTATTTT. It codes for CAWSPGLAETDTQYF.

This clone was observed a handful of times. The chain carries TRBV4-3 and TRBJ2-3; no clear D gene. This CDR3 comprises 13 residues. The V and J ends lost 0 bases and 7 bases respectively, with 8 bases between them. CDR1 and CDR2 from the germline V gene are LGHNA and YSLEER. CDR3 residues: CASSQEEGNTQYF. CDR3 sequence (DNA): TGCGCCAGCAGCCAAGAGGAAGGGAATACGCAGTATTTT.

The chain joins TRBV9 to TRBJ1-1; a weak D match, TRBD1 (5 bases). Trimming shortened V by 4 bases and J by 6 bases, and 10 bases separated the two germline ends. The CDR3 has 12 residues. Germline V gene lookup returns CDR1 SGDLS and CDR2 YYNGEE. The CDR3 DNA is TGTGCCAGCAGCCCCGGGGGGGCTGAAGCTTTCTTT. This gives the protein CASSPGGAEAFF. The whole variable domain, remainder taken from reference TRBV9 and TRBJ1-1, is DSGVTQTPKHLITATGQRVTLRCSPRSGDLSVYWYQQSLDQGLQFLIQYYNGEERAKGNILERFSAQQFPDLHSELNLSSLELGDSALYFCASSPGGAEAFFGQGTRLTVV.

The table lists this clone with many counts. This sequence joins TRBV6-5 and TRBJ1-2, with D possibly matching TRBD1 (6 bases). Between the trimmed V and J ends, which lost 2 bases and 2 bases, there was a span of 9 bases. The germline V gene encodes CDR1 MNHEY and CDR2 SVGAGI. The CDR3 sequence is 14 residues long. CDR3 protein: CASSYGGRNYGYTF. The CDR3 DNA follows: TGTGCCAGCAGTTACGGGGGCCGGAACTATGGCTACACCTTC.

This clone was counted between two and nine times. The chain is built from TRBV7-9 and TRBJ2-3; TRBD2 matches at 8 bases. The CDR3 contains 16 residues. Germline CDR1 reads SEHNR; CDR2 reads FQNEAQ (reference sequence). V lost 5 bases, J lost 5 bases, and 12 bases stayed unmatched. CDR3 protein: CASSLRSGSGKDTQYF. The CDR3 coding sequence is TGTGCCAGCAGCCTGCGAAGCGGGAGTGGTAAAGATACGCAGTATTTT.

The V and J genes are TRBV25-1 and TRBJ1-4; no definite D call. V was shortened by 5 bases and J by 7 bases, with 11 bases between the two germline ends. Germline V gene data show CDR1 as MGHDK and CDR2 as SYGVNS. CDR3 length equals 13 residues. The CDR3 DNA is TGTGCCAGCAGTCCCCGGAGTGGTGAAAAACTGTTTTTT. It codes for CASSPRSGEKLFF.

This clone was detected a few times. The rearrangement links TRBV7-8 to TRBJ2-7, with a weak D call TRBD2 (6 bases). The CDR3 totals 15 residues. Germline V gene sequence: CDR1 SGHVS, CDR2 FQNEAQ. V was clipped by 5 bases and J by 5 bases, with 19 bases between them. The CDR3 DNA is TGTGCCAGCAGCCAACGACGGCAGGGAGGAGACGAGCAGTACTTC. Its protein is CASSQRRQGGDEQYF.

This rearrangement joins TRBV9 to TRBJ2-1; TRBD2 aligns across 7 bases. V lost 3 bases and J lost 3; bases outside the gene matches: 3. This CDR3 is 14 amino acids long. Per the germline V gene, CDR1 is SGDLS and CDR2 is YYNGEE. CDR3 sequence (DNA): TGTGCCAGCAGCGAGCGGGACTACTACAATGAGCAGTTCTTC. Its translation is CASSERDYYNEQFF.